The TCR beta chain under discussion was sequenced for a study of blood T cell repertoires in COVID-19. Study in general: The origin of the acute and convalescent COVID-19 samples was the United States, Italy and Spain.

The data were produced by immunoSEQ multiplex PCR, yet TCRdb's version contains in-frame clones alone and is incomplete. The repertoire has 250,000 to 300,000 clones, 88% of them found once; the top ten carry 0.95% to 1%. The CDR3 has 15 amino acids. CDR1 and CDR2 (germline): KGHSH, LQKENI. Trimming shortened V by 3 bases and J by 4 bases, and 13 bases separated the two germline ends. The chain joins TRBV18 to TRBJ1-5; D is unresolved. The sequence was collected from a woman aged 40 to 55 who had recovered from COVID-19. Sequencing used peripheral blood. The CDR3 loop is CASSPAAAVNQPQHF. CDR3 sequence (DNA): TGTGCCAGCTCACCGGCGGCAGCCGTGAATCAGCCCCAGCATTTT.